The present T cell receptor beta chain was sequenced within a study of response to subunit inactivated influenza vaccine. Study conclusions and caveats: Authors suggested few new T cells are recruited by each seasonal influenza vaccination.

TCRdb passed the RT-PCR reads through MiXCR, listing each CDR3 protein once. Of approximately 570,000 distinct CDR3 sequences listed, about 7.6% are singletons. Germline values: CDR1 SGHAT, CDR2 FQNNGV. After removal of 2 bases from V and 7 bases from J, the junction contained 2 bases not matched to a gene. The CDR3 is 13 amino acids. At least ten counts were recorded for this clonotype. The antigen is not known. The receptor's source is a man between 50 and 70 years old who received an inactivated influenza vaccine. The chain uses TRBV11-2 and TRBJ2-1, with 7 bases fitting TRBD1. The sequences come from PBMCs from blood, collected 23 to 25 months after vaccination. For the CDR3, the DNA is TGTGCCAGCAGCTTAAGGGGGCAGAATGAGCAGTTCTTC. Its translation: CASSLRGQNEQFF.